This record covers a single T cell receptor (beta chain). Its antigen is still unknown. This sample stems from a study of cytomegalovirus exposure and HLA in healthy donors. For the study at large: Per a later analysis, the roughly 690 first-cohort and some 110 validation repertoires shared one platform. Study findings and constraints: Most TCR sequences were seen very rarely across donors, but some public TCRs occurred in many. Reported performance of the classifier showed diagnosis of cytomegalovirus status with high specificity and sensitivity. Listed as cytomegalovirus-associated were over 150 TCR beta chains.

Produced via immunoSEQ multiplex PCR; TCRdb's table is partial and in-frame only. The sample records roughly 52,000 clones, 88% being singletons. The germline V and J ends were trimmed by 6 bases and 8 bases, with 17 bases remaining between them. This CDR3 has 14 residues. Germline assignment: CDR1 MNHEY and CDR2 SMNVEV (reference sequence). Material: PBMCs. The receptor was isolated from a woman aged 25 to 39 in good health and CMV-seronegative. The rearrangement joins TRBV27 to TRBJ2-1, with D perhaps matching TRBD1 (6 bases). The CDR3 spells CASRHLDRKDEQFF. The DNA for the CDR3 is TGTGCCAGCAGGCACCTCGACAGGAAGGATGAGCAGTTCTTC.